The sequence of this TCR beta chain was determined in a study of blood T cell repertoires in COVID-19. On the study more broadly: Spain, Italy and the United States supplied samples that represented acute and convalescent COVID-19. Sample material is recorded as cDNA or gDNA derived from T cells, B-cell-depleted T cells, or PBMCs.

Clones were read by immunoSEQ multiplex PCR, and TCRdb kept only the in-frame ones, dropping some. The table lists around 390,000 clones, about 87% of them singletons. Study members were between about 18 and 100 years old and lived in over 20 US regions. Donors in Cohort 3 who had recovered were those with two negative PCRs, healthcare professional clearance, or resolution of their symptoms. Material for sequencing was PBMCs or T cells enriched from blood (not recorded which). This TCR was recovered from a woman aged 45-65 years who had recovered from COVID-19.

The CDR3 protein is CASRPLAGSIQYF. DNA for the CDR3: TGTGCCAGCAGGCCACTAGCGGGGAGCATTCAGTACTTC. V is TRBV2 and J is TRBJ2-4; 10 bases are shared with TRBD2. This CDR3 comprises 13 residues. Germline values: CDR1 SNHLY, CDR2 FYNNEI. The V gene end was trimmed by 6 bases and the J gene end by 9 bases; junction bases not matched to a gene: 5.